The clone carrying this TCR beta chain was counted only a few times. Its antigen is not known. The data originate from a study of siplizumab effects on memory and regulatory T cells. For every sample, about 10^5 TCR templates were assayed. The protocol was immunoSEQ multiplex PCR, while the TCRdb copy is restricted to in-frame clones and leaves out a portion. Of some 100,000 clones listed, about 93% are singletons. CDR1 SGHTA and CDR2 FQGNSA come from the germline V gene. Between the trimmed V and J ends, which lost 4 bases and 9 bases, there was a span of 4 bases. CDR3 length equals 11 residues. Findings and limits, study-wide: Treg origin accounted for an average of around 67% of mappable alloreactive CD4+ clones with siplizumab and 25% to 30% in controls. The alloresponse seemed to draw substantially on naive T cells, which appeared more diverse than memory cells. There were only a minor fraction of alloreactive clones that mapped to unstimulated subsets.

The sample was Tregs sorted from blood. The clonotype originates from a human donor in good health. The chain links TRBV7-2 to TRBJ1-6; D remains ambiguous. The CDR3 loop is CASSSLSPLHF. In DNA, the CDR3 is TGTGCCAGCAGCTCTCTTTCACCCCTCCACTTT.